The 8 T cell receptor beta chains below were found in one sample sequenced in a study of blood T cell repertoires in COVID-19. The table came from immunoSEQ multiplex PCR; TCRdb's copy has only in-frame clones and leaves some out. The sample lists about 170,000 clones, roughly four fifths seen once, with 11% in the top ten. Sequencing input: peripheral blood. The receptor set was obtained from a man aged 70-80 years with active or convalescent COVID-19.

The V and J genes are TRBV18 and TRBJ1-3; 9 nucleotides agree with TRBD1. The CDR3 runs to 15 residues. Germline trimming cut 3 bases from V and 5 bases from J; bases unmatched to any gene: 5. CDR1 is KGHSH, CDR2 LQKENI, per germline. As DNA, the CDR3 is TGTGCCAGCTCACCTCCCGGGACAGGGAGAAACACCATATATTTT. Translated, it gives CASSPPGTGRNTIYF.

This clone was found a few times. CDR3 sequence reads: CSVERSSVRDEQFF. The CDR3 nucleotides are TGCAGCGTTGAACGGTCTAGCGTACGCGATGAGCAGTTCTTC. The chain combines TRBV29-1 with TRBJ2-1; D may be TRBD2 (6 bases). Germline V gives CDR1 SQVTM, CDR2 ANQGSEA. V shed 2 bases and J shed 8 bases, with 16 bases lying between them. The CDR3 covers 14 residues.

This rearrangement joins TRBV5-1 to TRBJ2-1; 10 bases match TRBD1. V shed 6 bases, J shed 8 bases, and the junction held 8 bases outside the gene matches. Germline V gene data show CDR1 as SGHRS and CDR2 as YFSETQ. The CDR3 length is 14 residues. The CDR3 here is CASNRGTGEDEQFF. The CDR3 region has the DNA TGCGCCAGCAACCGAGGGACAGGGGAGGATGAGCAGTTCTTC.

The genes are TRBV7-2 and TRBJ1-2, with D perhaps TRBD1 (5 bases). This CDR3 is built from 14 residues. V dropped 5 bases and J dropped 7 bases, with 17 bases sitting between them. Germline CDR1 and CDR2: SGHTA and FQGNSA. In nucleotides, the CDR3 is TGTGCCAGCAGCCCCTCTCGTCAGGGTGGTGGCTACACCTTC. This translates into CASSPSRQGGGYTF.

The gene calls are TRBV5-1 and TRBJ2-6; D may be TRBD2 (7 bases). Trimming stripped 0 bases from V and 2 bases from J, with 9 bases between. The CDR3 totals 16 residues. Germline CDR1 is SGHRS and CDR2 is YFSETQ. The CDR3 loop reads CASSLGGGPGANVLTF. CDR3 nucleotide sequence: TGCGCCAGCAGCTTGGGGGGGGGCCCTGGGGCCAACGTCCTGACTTTC.

The chain links TRBV11-2 to TRBJ2-3, with D possibly matching TRBD1 (7 bases). CDR3 length equals 16 residues. CDR1 and CDR2 (germline): SGHAT, FQNNGV. V lost 5 bases and J lost 3, with 18 bases in between. CDR3 nucleotides: TGTGCCAGCAGCCCCCGACAGGGAGGAGGGACAGATACGCAGTATTTT. The encoded protein is CASSPRQGGGTDTQYF.

The rearrangement uses TRBV27 and TRBJ1-1, with D maybe TRBD1 (5 bases). CDR3 length: 15 residues. Germline V gives CDR1 MNHEY, CDR2 SMNVEV (reference sequence). Trimming removed 5 bases from V and 1 base from J, with 14 bases in between. The CDR3 DNA reads as TGTGCCAGCAGTCACGGGGGGGGTGAGAACACTGAAGCTTTCTTT. Protein sequence: CASSHGGGENTEAFF.

Only a few counts were recorded for this clone. The J gene is TRBJ1-5, the V gene TRBV5-6, with TRBD1 matching 9 bases. The V and J ends lost 1 base and 1 base, in that order; junction bases with no gene match: 9. This CDR3 contains 18 residues. Germline CDR1 SGHDT, CDR2 YYEEEE. For the CDR3, the DNA is TGTGCCAGCAGCTTGTTTTTCGGACAGGGGACAAGCAATCAGCCCCAGCATTTT. Encoded protein: CASSLFFGQGTSNQPQHF.